This T cell receptor (beta chain) was found in a study of Graves' ophthalmopathy and Graves' hyperthyroidism. Study background: Cases classed as stable hyperthyroidism had no ophthalmopathy within 18 months of follow-up. General study results and limits: Among expanded thyroid clonotypes above 0.001 frequency, most also occurred in blood.

RNA transcripts were the template, and TCR beta CDR3 regions were amplified from them. Second-round multiplex PCR came after first-round RT-PCR with HTBI primers. MiXCR was run by TCRdb on the multiplex PCR reads, yielding one entry per CDR3 protein. The sample comprises about 550,000 distinct CDR3 sequences, under 40% of which are singletons, and about 4.1% rests with the top ten. Germline V CDR1 and CDR2: SEHNR, FQNEAQ (reference sequence). V lost 4 bases to trimming and J lost 6 bases; unmatched junction nucleotides: 6. CDR3 size: 15 residues. Among the hyperthyroidism patients, all were newly diagnosed, aged 18 to 65, with under 2 months' duration. This clonotype turned up a few times. The antigen remains unidentified.

The V call is TRBV7-9, the J call TRBJ1-5, with TRBD1 matching 10 bases. Input material: peripheral blood or thyroid tissue (not recorded which). This clonotype was sampled from an adult man with Graves' hyperthyroidism. CDR3 protein: CASSWGQGKSQPQHF. The DNA for the CDR3 is TGTGCCAGCAGCTGGGGACAGGGGAAGAGTCAGCCCCAGCATTTT.